The 15 T cell receptor beta chains below come from one sample, sequenced in a study of patients and donors after allogeneic stem cell transplantation. TCRdb passed the RT-PCR reads through MiXCR, listing each CDR3 protein once. The sample consists of about 400,000 distinct CDR3 sequences, 16% of them appearing once. The specimen sequenced was blood, either unsorted or a sorted T cell fraction (not recorded which). These receptors all stem from a human donor who was either an allogeneic HSCT recipient or a stem cell or donor lymphocyte infusion donor (not recorded which). It is not recorded whose cells these are; they may come from a transplant donor.

This clonotype turned up a few times. CDR3: CASRRDPSSYEQYF. The DNA of the CDR3 is TGTGCCAGCAGACGGGATCCGAGCTCCTACGAGCAGTACTTC. The V and J genes are TRBV6-1 and TRBJ2-7, with TRBD2 as a possible D gene (5 bases). Germline V lookup: CDR1 MNHNS, CDR2 SASEGT. The V end lost 6 bases, the J end lost 0 bases, and 12 bases lay between the germline ends. This CDR3 has 14 residues.

The chain has TRBV5-1 and TRBJ2-2; 12 bases are shared with TRBD2. The CDR3 runs 18 residues. The trim removed 6 bases at V and 2 bases at J, leaving 11 bases unmatched. CDR1 is SGHRS and CDR2 is YFSETQ in the germline V gene. CDR3 sequence: CASTERLAGASNTGELFF. The DNA of the CDR3 is TGCGCCAGCACCGAAAGACTAGCGGGGGCCAGTAACACCGGGGAGCTGTTTTTT.

The genes are TRBV5-1 and TRBJ1-1; possible D gene TRBD1, 5 bases. This CDR3 spans 13 amino acids. Per the germline V gene, CDR1 is SGHRS and CDR2 is YFSETQ. Trimming took off 6 bases at V and 5 bases at J, with 14 bases between the two ends. The CDR3, as DNA: TGCGCCAGCAACCTAGGACAAGGGACTGAAGCTTTCTTT. Amino acids: CASNLGQGTEAFF.

This clonotype has only a few counts. The V and J genes are TRBV12-3 or TRBV12-4 and TRBJ1-1; the D gene is possibly TRBD1 (5 bases). V was cut by 5 bases and J by 5 bases, with 15 bases left in between. CDR3 size: 14 residues. For the CDR3, the DNA is TGTGCCAGCAGTCCCCGGGGGTTGGATACTGAAGCTTTCTTT. Its protein product is CASSPRGLDTEAFF.

The chain has TRBV19 and TRBJ2-2; 8 bases line up with TRBD1. This CDR3 is 13 amino acids long. Per germline, CDR1 LNHDA and CDR2 SQIVND (reference sequence). The trim removed 3 bases at V and 6 bases at J, leaving 0 bases unmatched. The CDR3, as DNA: TGTGCCAGTAGTATCAGGGGGCCCGGGGAGCTGTTTTTT. Its protein is CASSIRGPGELFF.

This chain links TRBV20-1 with TRBJ2-5, with 10 bases that match TRBD2. The germline gives CDR1 DFQATT, CDR2 SNEGSKA (reference sequence). Trimming took 3 bases from V and 5 from J; bases not matched to a gene: 3. This CDR3 spans 13 amino acids. The CDR3 here is CSASSSGGETQYF. The CDR3 nucleotides are TGCAGTGCTAGCAGTAGCGGGGGGGAGACCCAGTACTTC.

This clonotype was seen more than once but under ten times. J is TRBJ1-2 and V is TRBV28, with 12 bases aligning to TRBD1. V was clipped by 4 bases and J by 2 bases; unmatched bases: 8. The germline CDR1 and CDR2 sequences are MDHEN and SYDVKM. This CDR3 is built from 17 residues. CDR3 loop: CASSSPGQGARNYGYTF. The CDR3 nucleotides read TGTGCCAGCAGTTCTCCGGGACAGGGGGCGAGGAACTATGGCTACACCTTC.

The chain has TRBV30 and TRBJ2-7, with a tentative D call TRBD2 (6 bases). The CDR3 totals 12 residues. Germline V CDR1 and CDR2: GTSNPN, SVGIG (reference sequence). Deletions cut 3 bases from V and 3 bases from J, with 9 bases between. CDR3 region: CAWSPGGYEQYF. DNA of the CDR3: TGTGCCTGGAGCCCCGGGGGCTACGAGCAGTACTTC.

This clonotype was detected only a few times. V and J are TRBV7-2 and TRBJ2-1; 9 positions match TRBD2. This CDR3 comprises 16 residues. V dropped 2 bases and J dropped 9; count of bases not matched to a gene: 11. The germline V gene encodes CDR1 SGHTA and CDR2 FQGNSA. CDR3 DNA: TGTGCCAGCAGCTTAAGATCAAGCGGGGGGATGGTTGAGCAGTTCTTC. Protein: CASSLRSSGGMVEQFF.

In its sample, this clonotype was seen many times. The J gene is TRBJ1-2, the V gene TRBV29-1; D ambiguous. This CDR3 has 12 residues. Trimming removed 2 bases from V and 8 bases from J, with 12 bases in between. Germline V gene sequence: CDR1 SQVTM, CDR2 ANQGSEA. The CDR3 bases are TGCAGCGTTGAATTGGGCAGGAGCGGCTACACCTTC. This gives the protein CSVELGRSGYTF.

This clonotype was found a few times. V usage is TRBV29-1 and J usage is TRBJ2-7; TRBD1 matches 7 bases. Per germline, CDR1 SQVTM and CDR2 ANQGSEA. V was clipped by 4 bases and J by 2 bases; unmatched bases: 11. The CDR3 has 15 residues. CDR3 sequence: CSVALRRGQTYEQYF. The CDR3 region has the DNA TGCAGCGTTGCCCTCCGCAGGGGACAGACCTACGAGCAGTACTTC.

This clonotype showed up just a few times. V gene TRBV20-1 combines with J gene TRBJ2-5, with D maybe TRBD2 (7 bases). In germline, CDR1 is DFQATT, CDR2 SNEGSKA (reference sequence). The V end lost 5 bases, the J end lost 6 bases, and 16 bases lay between the germline ends. This CDR3 has 13 amino acids. CDR3 amino acids: CSAPGRGVKTQYF. In nucleotides, the CDR3 is TGCAGTGCTCCAGGGAGGGGGGTGAAGACCCAGTACTTC.

Regarding this clonotype: The conserved phenylalanine or tryptophan is not found at the CDR3 terminus, so this likely reflects a read error. The DNA is omitted, as the CDR3 cannot be located on it reliably, and the CDR3 follows TCRdb's listing. The chain combines TRBV3-1 with TRBJ2-5; the table's D call, TRBD2, has no DNA check behind it. Germline lookup yields CDR1 LGHDT and CDR2 YNNKEL (reference sequence). The CDR3 contains 13 residues when both ends are counted. CDR3 protein: CASRPGLAGGPIL.

This clonotype was found a few times. The chain carries TRBV7-8 and TRBJ1-3; possible D gene TRBD1, 6 bases. The V gene lost 1 base and the J gene lost 4 bases, with 14 bases spanning the gap. The CDR3 has 16 amino acids. The germline V gene encodes CDR1 SGHVS and CDR2 FQNEAQ. CDR3 in DNA: TGTGCCAGCAGCTTAGGAAGGGGGAGAATCGGAAACACCATATATTTT. Its protein product is CASSLGRGRIGNTIYF.

This clonotype was found a few times. The chain combines TRBV9 with TRBJ2-3; D is ambiguous. This CDR3 is 11 amino acids long. The V end lost 7 bases, the J end lost 1 base, and 4 bases lay between the germline ends. The germline V gene has CDR1 SGDLS and CDR2 YYNGEE. CDR3 bases: TGTGCCAGCGGGCGCACAGATACGCAGTATTTT. Its protein is CASGRTDTQYF.